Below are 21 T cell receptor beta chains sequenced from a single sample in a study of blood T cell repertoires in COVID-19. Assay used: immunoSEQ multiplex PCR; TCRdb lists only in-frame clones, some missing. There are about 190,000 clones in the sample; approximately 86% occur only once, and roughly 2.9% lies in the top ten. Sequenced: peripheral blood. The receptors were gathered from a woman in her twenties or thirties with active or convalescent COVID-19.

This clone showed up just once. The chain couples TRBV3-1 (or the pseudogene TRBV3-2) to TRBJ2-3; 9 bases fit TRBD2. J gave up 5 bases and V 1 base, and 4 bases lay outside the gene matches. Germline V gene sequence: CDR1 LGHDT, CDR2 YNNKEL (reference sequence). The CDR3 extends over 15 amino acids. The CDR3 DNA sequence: TGTGCCAGCAGCCAAGGTCTAGCGGGACAAGATACGCAGTATTTT. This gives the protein CASSQGLAGQDTQYF.

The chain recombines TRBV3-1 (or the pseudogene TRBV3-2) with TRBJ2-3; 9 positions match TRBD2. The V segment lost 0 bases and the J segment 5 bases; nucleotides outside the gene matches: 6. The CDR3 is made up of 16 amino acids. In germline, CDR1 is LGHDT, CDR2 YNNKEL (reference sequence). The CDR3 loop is CASSQDGVAGVDTQYF. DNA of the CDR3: TGTGCCAGCAGCCAAGATGGGGTAGCGGGAGTAGATACGCAGTATTTT.

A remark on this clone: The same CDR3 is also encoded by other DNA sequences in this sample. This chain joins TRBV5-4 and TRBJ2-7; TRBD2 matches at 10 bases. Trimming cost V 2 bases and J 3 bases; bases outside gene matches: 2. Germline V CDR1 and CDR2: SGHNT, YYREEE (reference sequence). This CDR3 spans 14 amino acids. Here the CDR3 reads CASSLAGGNYEQYF. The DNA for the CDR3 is TGTGCCAGCAGCTTAGCGGGGGGGAACTACGAGCAGTACTTC.

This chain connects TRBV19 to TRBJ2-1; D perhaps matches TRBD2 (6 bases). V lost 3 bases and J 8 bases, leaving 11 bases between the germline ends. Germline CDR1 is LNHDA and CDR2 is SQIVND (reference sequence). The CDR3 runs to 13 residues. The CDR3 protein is CASSMGWRDEQFF. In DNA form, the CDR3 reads TGTGCCAGTAGTATGGGCTGGAGGGATGAGCAGTTCTTC.

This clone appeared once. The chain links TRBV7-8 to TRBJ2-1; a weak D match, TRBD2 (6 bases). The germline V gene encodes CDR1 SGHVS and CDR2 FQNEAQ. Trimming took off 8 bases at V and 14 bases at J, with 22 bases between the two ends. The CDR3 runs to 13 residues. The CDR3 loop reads CASLLGSSGNEFF. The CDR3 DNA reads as TGTGCCAGCCTATTAGGGAGTAGCGGAAACGAGTTCTTC.

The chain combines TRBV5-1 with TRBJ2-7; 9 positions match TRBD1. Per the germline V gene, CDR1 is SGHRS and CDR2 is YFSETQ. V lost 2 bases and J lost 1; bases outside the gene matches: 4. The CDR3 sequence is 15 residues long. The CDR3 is CASSLGQGSSYEQYF. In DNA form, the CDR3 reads TGCGCCAGCAGCTTAGGACAGGGGAGTTCCTACGAGCAGTACTTC.

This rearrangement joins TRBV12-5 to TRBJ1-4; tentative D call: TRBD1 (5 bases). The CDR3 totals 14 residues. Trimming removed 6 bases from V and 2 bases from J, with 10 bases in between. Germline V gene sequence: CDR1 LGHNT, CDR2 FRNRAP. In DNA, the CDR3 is TGTGCTAGTGGCCCGGACAACACTAATGAAAAACTGTTTTTT. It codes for CASGPDNTNEKLFF.

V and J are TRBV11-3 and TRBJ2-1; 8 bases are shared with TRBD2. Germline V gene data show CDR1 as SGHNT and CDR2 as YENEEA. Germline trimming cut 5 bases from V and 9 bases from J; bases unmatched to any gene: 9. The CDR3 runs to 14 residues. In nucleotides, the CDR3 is TGTGCCAGCAGCAACGCCGGGACTAGGAGTGAGCAGTTCTTC. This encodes CASSNAGTRSEQFF.

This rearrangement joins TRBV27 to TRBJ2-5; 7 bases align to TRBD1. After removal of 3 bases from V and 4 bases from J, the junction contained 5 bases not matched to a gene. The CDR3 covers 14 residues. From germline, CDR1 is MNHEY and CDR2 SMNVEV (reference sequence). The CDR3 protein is CASSFDRAVETQYF. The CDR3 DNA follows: TGTGCCAGCAGTTTCGACAGGGCGGTAGAGACCCAGTACTTC.

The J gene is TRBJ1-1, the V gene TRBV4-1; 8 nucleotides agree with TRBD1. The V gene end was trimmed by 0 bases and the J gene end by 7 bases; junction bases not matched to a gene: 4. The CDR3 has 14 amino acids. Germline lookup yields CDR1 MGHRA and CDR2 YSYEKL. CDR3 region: CASSQDRTGREAFF. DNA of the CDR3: TGCGCCAGCAGCCAAGATAGGACAGGGCGTGAAGCTTTCTTT.

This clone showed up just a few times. The CDR3 here is CASRDRGSYEQYF. CDR3 DNA: TGTGCCAGCAGAGACAGGGGGTCGTACGAGCAGTACTTC. V is TRBV6-5 and J is TRBJ2-7; 9 bases match TRBD1. The CDR3 consists of 13 residues. The junction had 4 bases not matched to a gene; V was cut back by 6 bases and J by 4 bases. Germline CDR1 MNHEY, CDR2 SVGAGI.

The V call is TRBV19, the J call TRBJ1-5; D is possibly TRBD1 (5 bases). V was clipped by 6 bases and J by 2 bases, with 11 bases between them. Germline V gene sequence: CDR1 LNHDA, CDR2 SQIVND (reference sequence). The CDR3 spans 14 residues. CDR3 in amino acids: CASRSGGGNQPQHF. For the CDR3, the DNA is TGTGCCAGTAGGTCAGGAGGGGGCAATCAGCCCCAGCATTTT.

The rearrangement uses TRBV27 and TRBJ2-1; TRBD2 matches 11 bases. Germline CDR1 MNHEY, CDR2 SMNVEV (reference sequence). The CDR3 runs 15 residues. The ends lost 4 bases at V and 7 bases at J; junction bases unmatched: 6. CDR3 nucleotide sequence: TGTGCCAGCAGTTCTCCTTCTAGCGGGAGGAATGAGCAGTTCTTC. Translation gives CASSSPSSGRNEQFF.

CDR3 in amino acids: CAISESGQIEKLFF. CDR3 DNA sequence: TGTGCCATCAGTGAGTCTGGACAGATTGAAAAACTGTTTTTT. The chain joins TRBV10-3 to TRBJ1-4; D is possibly TRBD1 (6 bases). The CDR3 length is 14 residues. Germline CDR1 ENHRY, CDR2 SYGVKD. V shed 0 bases and J shed 7 bases, with 9 bases lying between them.

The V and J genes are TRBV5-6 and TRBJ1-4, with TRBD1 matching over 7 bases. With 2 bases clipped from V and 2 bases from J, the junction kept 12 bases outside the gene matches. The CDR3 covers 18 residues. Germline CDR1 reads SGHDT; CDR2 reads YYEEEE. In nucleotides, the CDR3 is TGTGCCAGCAGCTTAAGACAGGGCCGTCCAAGTACTAATGAAAAACTGTTTTTT. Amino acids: CASSLRQGRPSTNEKLFF.

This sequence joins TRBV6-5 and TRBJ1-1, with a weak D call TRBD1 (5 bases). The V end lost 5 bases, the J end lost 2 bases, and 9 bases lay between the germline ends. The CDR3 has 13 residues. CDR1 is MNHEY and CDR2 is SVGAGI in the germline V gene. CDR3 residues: CASSPGINTEAFF. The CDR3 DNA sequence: TGTGCCAGCAGTCCAGGGATCAACACTGAAGCTTTCTTT.

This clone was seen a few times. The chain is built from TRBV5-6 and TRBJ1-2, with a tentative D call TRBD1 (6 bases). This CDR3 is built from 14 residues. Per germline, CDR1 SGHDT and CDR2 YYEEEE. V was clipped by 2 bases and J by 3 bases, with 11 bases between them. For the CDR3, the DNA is TGTGCCAGCAGCTTAGGCAGGGGTGACTATGGCTACACCTTC. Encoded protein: CASSLGRGDYGYTF.

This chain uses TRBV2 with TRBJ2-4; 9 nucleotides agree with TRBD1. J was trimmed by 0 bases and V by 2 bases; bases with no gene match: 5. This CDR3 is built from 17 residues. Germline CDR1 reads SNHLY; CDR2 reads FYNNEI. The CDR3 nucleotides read TGTGCCAGCAGTGAATCGGACAGGGGACTAGCCAAAAACATTCAGTACTTC. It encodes CASSESDRGLAKNIQYF. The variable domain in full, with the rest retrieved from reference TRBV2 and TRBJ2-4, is EPEVTQTPSHQVTQMGQEVILRCVPISNHLYFYWYRQILGQKVEFLVSFYNNEISEKSEIFDDQFSVERPDGSNFTLKIRSTKLEDSAMYFCASSESDRGLAKNIQYFGAGTRLSVL.

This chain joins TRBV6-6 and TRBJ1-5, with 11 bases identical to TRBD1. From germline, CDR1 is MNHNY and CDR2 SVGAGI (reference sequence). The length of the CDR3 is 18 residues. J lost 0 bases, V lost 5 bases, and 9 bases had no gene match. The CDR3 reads CASSPWTGGTYSNQPQHF. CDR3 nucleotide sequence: TGTGCCAGCAGTCCATGGACAGGGGGCACCTATAGCAATCAGCCCCAGCATTTT.

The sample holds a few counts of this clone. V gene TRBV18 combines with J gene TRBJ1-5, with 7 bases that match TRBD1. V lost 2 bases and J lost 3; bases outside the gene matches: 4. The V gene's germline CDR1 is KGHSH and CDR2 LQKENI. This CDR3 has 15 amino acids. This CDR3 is CASSPDRVDNQPQHF. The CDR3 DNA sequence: TGTGCCAGCTCACCAGACAGGGTGGACAATCAGCCCCAGCATTTT.

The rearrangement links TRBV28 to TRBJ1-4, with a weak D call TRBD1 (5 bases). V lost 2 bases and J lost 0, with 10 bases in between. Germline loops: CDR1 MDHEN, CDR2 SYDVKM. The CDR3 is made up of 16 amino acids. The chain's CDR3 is CASSLDSLATNEKLFF. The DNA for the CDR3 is TGTGCCAGCAGTTTAGACAGTTTAGCAACTAATGAAAAACTGTTTTTT.